This T cell receptor beta chain was profiled in a study of blood T cell repertoires in COVID-19. In the study overall: PBMCs, B-cell-depleted T cells, or T cells were the source of the cDNA or gDNA that made up the material.

In germline, CDR1 is MNHEY, CDR2 SVGAGI. The V and J ends lost 2 bases and 0 bases respectively, with 8 bases between them. CDR3 length: 15 amino acids. Original analysis: Scientists estimated how many nucleated cells there were by amplifying reference gene primers. Measured with immunoSEQ multiplex PCR; TCRdb has only the in-frame clones, and not every one. V, J and clone size are taken as reported in that table, and D and trimming were inferred from the DNA itself. Among more than 60,000 clones listed, 74% were seen once. The TCR originated in a human donor with acute or convalescent COVID-19. The donor label of this sample is uncertain. The sequencing sample was made of peripheral blood. The chain carries TRBV6-5 and TRBJ2-1; D gene uncertain. CDR3 residues: CASSYKYSSYNEQFF. CDR3 DNA sequence: TGTGCCAGCAGTTACAAGTATAGCTCCTACAATGAGCAGTTCTTC.